The clone carrying this T cell receptor (beta chain) showed up just a few times. V dropped 7 bases and J dropped 9; count of bases not matched to a gene: 9. The CDR3 sequence is 12 residues long. The germline V gene encodes CDR1 SGHKS and CDR2 YYEKEE (reference sequence). This entry comes from a study of blood T cell repertoires in COVID-19. Study overall: The analysed material was cDNA or gDNA that came from T cells, B-cell-depleted T cells, or PBMCs.

The data were produced by immunoSEQ multiplex PCR, yet TCRdb's version contains in-frame clones alone and is incomplete. The sample holds under 130,000 clones, roughly 80% seen once. The sample consisted of peripheral blood. This sequence joins TRBV5-5 and TRBJ1-1; 7 bases are a match to TRBD1. The TCR comes from a woman between 65 and 79 years old with acute or convalescent COVID-19. The DNA for the CDR3 is TGTGCCAGCTTCGACAGGGTGGGGCAAGCTTTCTTT. Translating gives CASFDRVGQAFF.